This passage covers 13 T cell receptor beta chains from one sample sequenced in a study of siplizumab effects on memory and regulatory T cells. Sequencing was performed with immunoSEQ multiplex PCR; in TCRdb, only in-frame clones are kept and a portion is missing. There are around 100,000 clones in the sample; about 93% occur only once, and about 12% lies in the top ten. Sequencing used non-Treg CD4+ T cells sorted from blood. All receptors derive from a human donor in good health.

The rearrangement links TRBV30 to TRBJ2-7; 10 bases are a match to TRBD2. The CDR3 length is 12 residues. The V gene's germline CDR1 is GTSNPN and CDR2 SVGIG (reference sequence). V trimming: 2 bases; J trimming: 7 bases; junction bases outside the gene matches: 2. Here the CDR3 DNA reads TGTGCCTGGAGTACTAGCGGGGATGAGCAGTACTTC. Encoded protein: CAWSTSGDEQYF.

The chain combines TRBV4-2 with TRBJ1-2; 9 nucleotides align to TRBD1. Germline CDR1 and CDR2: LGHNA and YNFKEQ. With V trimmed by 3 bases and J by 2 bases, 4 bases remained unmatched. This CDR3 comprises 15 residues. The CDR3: CASSHSGQGNYGYTF. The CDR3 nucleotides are TGTGCCAGCAGCCATTCAGGACAGGGGAACTATGGCTACACCTTC.

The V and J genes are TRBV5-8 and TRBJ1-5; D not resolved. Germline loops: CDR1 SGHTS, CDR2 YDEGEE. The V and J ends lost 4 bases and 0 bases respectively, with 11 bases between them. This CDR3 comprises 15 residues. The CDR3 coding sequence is TGTGCCAGCAGCGCAGGTGAGGTTAGCAATCAGCCCCAGCATTTT. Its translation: CASSAGEVSNQPQHF.

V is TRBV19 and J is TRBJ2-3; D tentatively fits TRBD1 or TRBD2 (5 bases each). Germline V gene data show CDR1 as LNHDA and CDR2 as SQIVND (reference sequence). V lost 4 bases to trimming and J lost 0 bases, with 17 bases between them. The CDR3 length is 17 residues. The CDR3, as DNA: TGTGCCAGTAGTACCCCATGGGAGACAGCCAGCACAGATACGCAGTATTTT. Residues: CASSTPWETASTDTQYF.

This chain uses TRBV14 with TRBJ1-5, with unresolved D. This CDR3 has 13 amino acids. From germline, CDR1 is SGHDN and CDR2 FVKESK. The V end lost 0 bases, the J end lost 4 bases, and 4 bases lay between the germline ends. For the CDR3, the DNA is TGTGCCAGCAGCCAAGATCTAAATCAGCCCCAGCATTTT. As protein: CASSQDLNQPQHF.

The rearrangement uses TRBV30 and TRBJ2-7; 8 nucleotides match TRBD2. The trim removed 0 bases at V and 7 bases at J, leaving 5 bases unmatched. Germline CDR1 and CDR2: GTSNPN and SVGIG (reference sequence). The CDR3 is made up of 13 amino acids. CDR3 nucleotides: TGTGCCTGGAGTGTACCCGGGAGGGATGAGCAGTACTTC. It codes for CAWSVPGRDEQYF.

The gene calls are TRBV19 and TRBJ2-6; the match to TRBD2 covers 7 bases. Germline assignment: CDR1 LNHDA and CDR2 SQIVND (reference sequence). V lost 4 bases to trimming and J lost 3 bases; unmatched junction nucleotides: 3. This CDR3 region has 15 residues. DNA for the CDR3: TGTGCCAGTAGTAGGGGGAGGGATGGGGCCAACGTCCTGACTTTC. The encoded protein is CASSRGRDGANVLTF.

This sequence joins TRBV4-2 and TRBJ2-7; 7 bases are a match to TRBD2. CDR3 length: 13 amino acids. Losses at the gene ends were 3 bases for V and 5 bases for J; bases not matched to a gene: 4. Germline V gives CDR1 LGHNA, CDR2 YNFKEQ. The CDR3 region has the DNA TGTGCCAGCAGCCACCTAGCGGTAAACGAGCAGTACTTC. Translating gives CASSHLAVNEQYF.

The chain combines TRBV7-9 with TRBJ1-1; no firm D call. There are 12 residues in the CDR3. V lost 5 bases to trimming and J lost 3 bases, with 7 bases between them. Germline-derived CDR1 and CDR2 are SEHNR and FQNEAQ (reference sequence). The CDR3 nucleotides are TGTGCCAGCAGCCCCCAAGACACTGAAGCTTTCTTT. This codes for CASSPQDTEAFF. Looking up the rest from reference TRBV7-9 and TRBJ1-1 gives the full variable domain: DTGVSQNPRHKITKRGQNVTFRCDPISEHNRLYWYRQTLGQGPEFLTYFQNEAQLEKSRLLSDRFSAERPKGSFSTLEIQRTEQGDSAMYLCASSPQDTEAFFGQGTRLTVV.

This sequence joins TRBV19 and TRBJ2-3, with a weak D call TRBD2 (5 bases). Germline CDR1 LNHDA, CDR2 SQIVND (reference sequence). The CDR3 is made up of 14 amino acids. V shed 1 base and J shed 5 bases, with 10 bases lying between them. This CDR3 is CASSIGLARDTQYF. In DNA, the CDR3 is TGTGCCAGTAGTATAGGGCTAGCAAGAGATACGCAGTATTTT.

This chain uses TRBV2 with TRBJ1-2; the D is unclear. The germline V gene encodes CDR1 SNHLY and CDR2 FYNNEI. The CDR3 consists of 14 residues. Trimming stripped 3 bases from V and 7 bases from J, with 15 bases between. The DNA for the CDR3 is TGTGCCAGCAGTGAGGGAGCAGGCCGTGGTGGCTACACCTTC. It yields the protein CASSEGAGRGGYTF.

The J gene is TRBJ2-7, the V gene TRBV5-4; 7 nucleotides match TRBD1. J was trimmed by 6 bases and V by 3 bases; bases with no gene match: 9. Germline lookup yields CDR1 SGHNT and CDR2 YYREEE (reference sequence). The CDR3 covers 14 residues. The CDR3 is CASSSAGTAGEQYF. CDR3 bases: TGTGCCAGCAGCTCCGCCGGGACAGCAGGCGAGCAGTACTTC.

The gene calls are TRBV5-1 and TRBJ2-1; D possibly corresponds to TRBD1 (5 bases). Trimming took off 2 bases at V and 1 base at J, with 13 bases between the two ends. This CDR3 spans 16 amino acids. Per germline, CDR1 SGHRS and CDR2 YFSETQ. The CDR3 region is CASSFQGGSSYNEQFF. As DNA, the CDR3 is TGCGCCAGCAGCTTTCAGGGCGGATCATCCTACAATGAGCAGTTCTTC.